Listed below are T cell receptor beta chains from one sample, sequenced in a study of regulatory T cells in long-lasting Graves disease. TCRdb used MiXCR to reprocess the multiplex PCR reads, holding one entry per CDR3 protein. This sample has roughly 410,000 distinct CDR3 sequences; over 14% occur once, and the top ten carry approximately 7.6%. These same records also appear under a second study, on T cells in Graves' hyperthyroidism and ophthalmopathy.

The sequencing here drew on peripheral blood mononuclear cells (PBMCs), taken at new diagnosis, from a patient treated with antithyroid drugs. These receptors came from a woman between 35 and 50 years old with Graves disease. The CDR3 runs from the conserved cysteine through the conserved F or W. A D gene is named only where the DNA matches it firmly. Size values are once, few and many counts, or a class for expanded clones, and some rows have none.

clone_size,d_call,v_call,j_call,cdr3_aa,cdr3_nt
many,TRBD2,TRBV20-1,TRBJ2-5,CSAKNLAGKETQYF,TGCAGTGCTAAGAATCTAGCGGGGAAAGAGACCCAGTACTTC
many,TRBD1,TRBV28,TRBJ1-4,CASSRGGEKLFF,TGTGCCAGCAGCCGAGGGGGCGAAAAACTGTTTTTT
many,-,TRBV28,TRBJ2-7,CASRRSSYEQYF,TGTGCCAGCAGGCGATCCTCCTACGAGCAGTACTTC
many,-,TRBV18,TRBJ2-5,CASSTRGNQETQYF,TGTGCCAGCTCGACTCGAGGGAACCAAGAGACCCAGTACTTC
many,-,TRBV5-6,TRBJ2-1,CASSLLPGVNPEQFF,TGTGCCAGCAGCTTGCTACCGGGAGTAAACCCTGAGCAGTTCTTC
many,-,TRBV7-9,TRBJ2-1,CASSPPRAVRNEQFF,TGTGCCAGCAGCCCCCCCCGAGCGGTAAGGAATGAGCAGTTCTTC
many,-,TRBV24-1,TRBJ1-2,CATSDLSGQGYTF,TGTGCCACCAGTGATTTGTCCGGGCAAGGCTACACCTTC
few,TRBD1,TRBV19,TRBJ1-1,CASSGRTGGSTEAFF,TGTGCCAGTAGTGGGAGGACAGGGGGTAGTACTGAAGCTTTCTTT
-,-,TRBV7-2,TRBJ2-1,CASSFYICSASSPDSFYNEQFF,-
-,-,TRBV4-1,TRBJ2-7,CASSQGPDSPGTYEQYF,TGCGCCAGCAGCCAAGGTCCCGACTCCCCAGGCACCTACGAGCAGTACTTC
-,TRBD2,TRBV30,TRBJ2-3,CAWSVTRGETDTQYF,TGTGCCTGGAGCGTAACCCGGGGGGAGACAGATACGCAGTATTTT
many,-,TRBV7-2,TRBJ2-7,CASSLVVGSSYEQYF,TGTGCCAGCAGCCTAGTGGTGGGCAGCTCCTACGAGCAGTACTTC
many,-,TRBV6-1,TRBJ2-7,CASSEMAGGSYEQYF,TGTGCCAGCAGTGAAATGGCAGGGGGGTCCTACGAGCAGTACTTC
-,-,TRBV5-1,TRBJ1-2,CASSLLRGDYGYTF,TGCGCCAGCAGCTTACTACGGGGAGACTATGGCTACACCTTC
-,-,TRBV4-1,TRBJ2-1,CASSQPLDEQFF,TGCGCCAGCAGCCAACCTCTGGATGAGCAGTTCTTC
many,-,TRBV20-1,TRBJ2-7,CSARDLSGRSSYEQYF,TGCAGTGCTAGAGATCTATCCGGACGGAGCTCCTACGAGCAGTACTTC
few,-,TRBV18,TRBJ1-2,CASSPDSQGGSYGYTF,TGTGCCAGCTCACCCGATAGCCAGGGTGGTTCCTATGGCTACACCTTC
many,TRBD2,TRBV25-1,TRBJ2-3,CASSELGLAGEVDTQYF,TGTGCCAGCAGTGAGCTCGGACTAGCGGGAGAGGTAGATACGCAGTATTTT
many,TRBD2,TRBV7-9,TRBJ2-1,CASSPSGSHNEQFF,TGTGCCAGCAGCCCTAGCGGGAGCCACAATGAGCAGTTCTTC
-,TRBD2,TRBV6-2/TRBV6-3,TRBJ2-1,CASSVQPGTSGRTEQFF,TGTGCCAGCAGTGTACAGCCCGGGACTAGCGGGAGGACTGAGCAGTTCTTC
many,TRBD2,TRBV6-5,TRBJ2-3,CASSYSNRAGGPSTQYF,TGTGCCAGCAGTTACTCGAATAGGGCGGGAGGGCCATCTACGCAGTATTTT
few,-,TRBV4-3,TRBJ2-5,CASSQGPGETQYF,TGCGCCAGCAGCCAAGGTCCCGGAGAGACCCAGTACTTC
many,-,TRBV11-2,TRBJ2-1,CASSLVGGSYYNEQFF,TGTGCCAGCAGCTTAGTAGGAGGGAGTTACTACAATGAGCAGTTCTTC
many,-,TRBV2,TRBJ2-1,CASSEWGNEQFF,TGTGCCAGCAGTGAATGGGGGAATGAGCAGTTCTTC
many,TRBD2,TRBV19,TRBJ2-1,CASSVQPGGNNEQFF,TGTGCCAGTAGTGTCCAACCGGGGGGAAACAATGAGCAGTTCTTC
many,-,TRBV27,TRBJ1-1,CASKQGSNTEAFF,TGTGCCAGCAAACAAGGATCGAACACTGAAGCTTTCTTT
-,TRBD1,TRBV7-2,TRBJ2-3,CASSPRDRLSTDTQYF,TGTGCCAGCAGCCCCCGGGACAGGCTGAGCACAGATACGCAGTATTTT
-,-,TRBV4-1,TRBJ2-4,CASSQEARVDIQYF,TGCGCCAGCAGCCAAGAGGCTAGAGTAGACATTCAGTACTTC
many,-,TRBV19,TRBJ1-1,CASSIWRDGTEAFF,TGTGCCAGTAGTATTTGGAGGGATGGGACTGAAGCTTTCTTT
-,-,TRBV15,TRBJ1-5,CATSRGTDKPQHF,TGTGCCACCAGCAGAGGGACAGACAAGCCCCAGCATTTT
many,TRBD2,TRBV12-3/TRBV12-4,TRBJ2-3,CASRRIAGAGDTQYF,TGTGCCAGCCGAAGAATAGCGGGAGCGGGAGATACGCAGTATTTT
-,-,TRBV6-5,TRBJ1-1,CASSYIGGAGEAFF,TGTGCCAGCAGTTACATTGGGGGCGCGGGTGAAGCTTTCTTT
-,-,TRBV28,TRBJ2-1,CASSRGYDSYNEQFF,TGTGCCAGCAGTCGAGGGTATGACTCCTACAATGAGCAGTTCTTC
-,-,TRBV7-3,TRBJ1-2,CASSTGSGYGYTF,TGTGCCAGCAGTACGGGGAGCGGGTATGGCTACACCTTC
once,TRBD1,TRBV29-1,TRBJ1-1,CSVDRGGTEAFF,TGCAGCGTAGACAGGGGAGGGACTGAAGCTTTCTTT
many,-,TRBV12-3/TRBV12-4,TRBJ2-2,CASSPGDTGELFF,TGTGCCAGCAGCCCGGGCGACACCGGGGAGCTGTTTTTT
many,-,TRBV3-1,TRBJ2-3,CASSQARRGTTDTQYF,TGTGCCAGCAGCCAAGCCAGAAGGGGGACCACAGATACGCAGTATTTT
-,-,TRBV19,TRBJ2-1,CASSIAEEQFF,TGTGCCAGTAGTATAGCGGAAGAGCAGTTCTTC
many,TRBD1,TRBV7-9,TRBJ2-5,CASSTRDRGRPETQYF,TGTGCCAGCAGCACCCGGGACAGGGGGCGTCCAGAGACCCAGTACTTC
many,-,TRBV29-1,TRBJ2-3,CSVRVASPTDTQYF,TGCAGCGTTAGAGTTGCGAGTCCCACAGATACGCAGTATTTT
few,-,TRBV27,TRBJ2-1,CASSLFGQEQFF,TGTGCCAGCAGTTTATTCGGACAGGAGCAGTTCTTC
many,-,TRBV25-1,TRBJ1-1,CASSGDTLTEAFF,TGTGCCAGCAGTGGGGACACCCTCACTGAAGCTTTCTTT
many,TRBD2,TRBV2,TRBJ2-7,CASSAGLAEGYEQYF,TGTGCCAGCAGTGCAGGACTAGCGGAGGGATACGAGCAGTACTTC
many,-,TRBV29-1,TRBJ2-2,CSLSPSWAGELFF,TGCAGCCTCTCCCCGTCGTGGGCCGGGGAGCTGTTTTTT
many,TRBD1,TRBV11-1,TRBJ2-3,CASAERDRADTQYF,TGTGCCAGCGCCGAACGGGACAGGGCTGATACGCAGTATTTT
-,TRBD2,TRBV20-1,TRBJ2-1,CSAGLAGGEAYNEQFF,TGCAGTGCGGGACTAGCGGGAGGGGAGGCCTACAATGAGCAGTTCTTC